One sample yielded the 10 T cell receptor beta chains listed below, sequenced in a study of OX40 agonist ivuxolimab in advanced cancers. Libraries were made using the immunoSEQ multiplex PCR assay. Sourced from immuneACCESS, this table was stored by TCRdb with only in-frame sequences that have V and J called. A share of the clones is absent; for the studies checked, an unresolved V gene accounts for under half, and the remainder has no known explanation. The sample table lists 90,000 to 120,000 clones, 90% of them with a count of one. The ten largest clones take up about 0.29% of the sample. The sequences come from CD4+ or CD8+ T cells sorted from blood, collected in a trial of the OX40 agonist ivuxolimab. The receptors derive from an adult with an advanced solid tumor such as melanoma, head and neck, liver or kidney cancer.

For the CDR3, the DNA is TGTGCCATCGGGCCCACAGATACGCAGTATTTT. Its protein is CAIGPTDTQYF. The rearrangement uses TRBV10-3 and TRBJ2-3; D unclear. Germline CDR1 is ENHRY and CDR2 is SYGVKD. The V end lost 8 bases, the J end lost 2 bases, and 5 bases lay between the germline ends. This CDR3 comprises 11 residues.

The chain joins TRBV5-6 to TRBJ2-7; TRBD1 might be the D (5 bases). The CDR3 has 16 amino acids. Per the germline V gene, CDR1 is SGHDT and CDR2 is YYEEEE. V was shortened by 0 bases and J by 2 bases, with 15 bases between the two germline ends. CDR3 in DNA: TGTGCCAGCAGCTTGGCTTGGGGCTACCCTACCTACGAGCAGTACTTC. This codes for CASSLAWGYPTYEQYF.

The rearrangement links TRBV6-6 to TRBJ2-7; perhaps TRBD2 as D (5 bases). Trimming removed 5 bases from V and 0 bases from J, with 17 bases in between. The CDR3 runs to 16 residues. In germline, CDR1 is MNHNY, CDR2 SVGAGI (reference sequence). The CDR3 reads CASSVPSGMSSYEQYF. As DNA, the CDR3 is TGTGCCAGCAGTGTACCGAGCGGAATGAGCTCCTACGAGCAGTACTTC.

The rearrangement joins TRBV27 to TRBJ2-7; D is undetermined. Trimming took off 6 bases at V and 2 bases at J, with 14 bases between the two ends. Germline CDR1 is MNHEY and CDR2 is SMNVEV (reference sequence). The CDR3 runs 14 residues. The CDR3 DNA reads TGTGCCAGCAGCCCATCGACTGTCCCCTACGAGCAGTACTTC. This encodes CASSPSTVPYEQYF.

The chain has TRBV4-2 and TRBJ1-4; 8 bases match TRBD1. CDR1 is LGHNA and CDR2 is YNFKEQ in the germline V gene. The V and J ends lost 1 base and 8 bases, in that order; junction bases with no gene match: 3. CDR3 length: 14 amino acids. Here the CDR3 reads CASSQATGVEKLFF. The CDR3 region has the DNA TGTGCCAGCAGCCAAGCGACAGGGGTGGAAAAACTGTTTTTT.

This clone is a singleton in its sample. The chain is built from TRBV9 and TRBJ2-1, with 13 bases that match TRBD2. Germline V gives CDR1 SGDLS, CDR2 YYNGEE. The junction had 6 bases not matched to a gene; V was cut back by 4 bases and J by 5 bases. CDR3 size: 16 residues. The CDR3 region has the DNA TGTGCCAGCAGCTTCCCACTAGCGGGAGGGGACAATGAGCAGTTCTTC. This codes for CASSFPLAGGDNEQFF.

The CDR3 loop is CASSLAAGENYEQYF. In nucleotides, the CDR3 is TGTGCCAGCAGCTTAGCTGCGGGGGAAAACTACGAGCAGTACTTC. The chain couples TRBV7-2 to TRBJ2-7; 7 bases map to TRBD2. With 0 bases clipped from V and 3 bases from J, the junction kept 5 bases outside the gene matches. The CDR3 is 15 residues long. CDR1 is SGHTA and CDR2 is FQGNSA in the germline V gene. The variable domain in full, with the rest retrieved from reference TRBV7-2 and TRBJ2-7, is GAGVSQSPSNKVTEKGKDVELRCDPISGHTALYWYRQSLGQGLEFLIYFQGNSAPDKSGLPSDRFSAERTGGSVSTLTIQRTQQEDSAVYLCASSLAAGENYEQYFGPGTRLTVT.

This chain uses TRBV18 with TRBJ1-1; unclear D gene. Trimming removed 6 bases from V and 1 base from J, with 9 bases in between. From germline, CDR1 is KGHSH and CDR2 LQKENI. The CDR3 sequence is 13 residues long. CDR3 loop: CASSLQTNTEAFF. The CDR3 DNA is TGTGCCAGCTCTCTACAGACGAACACTGAAGCTTTCTTT.

J is TRBJ1-2 and V is TRBV2, with D maybe TRBD1 (5 bases). The CDR3 sequence is 14 residues long. Germline values: CDR1 SNHLY, CDR2 FYNNEI. With 0 bases removed from V and 5 bases from J, the gap between germline ends came to 10 bases. Here the CDR3 DNA reads TGTGCCAGCAGTGAAGCGGGACGGATTTATGGCTACACCTTC. Residues: CASSEAGRIYGYTF. Looking up the rest from reference TRBV2 and TRBJ1-2 gives the full variable domain: EPEVTQTPSHQVTQMGQEVILRCVPISNHLYFYWYRQILGQKVEFLVSFYNNEISEKSEIFDDQFSVERPDGSNFTLKIRSTKLEDSAMYFCASSEAGRIYGYTFGSGTRLTVV.

The chain carries TRBV4-1 and TRBJ2-7, with TRBD2 identical over 12 bases. There are 17 residues in the CDR3. Losses at the gene ends were 1 base for V and 5 bases for J; bases not matched to a gene: 9. Germline CDR1 is MGHRA and CDR2 is YSYEKL. The chain's CDR3 is CASSQGSASGRAHEQYF. The CDR3 DNA follows: TGCGCCAGCAGCCAAGGTTCGGCTAGCGGGAGGGCCCACGAGCAGTACTTC.